This T cell receptor (beta chain) was captured by sequencing in a study of T cells after yellow fever vaccination. From the 5' RACE reads, TCRdb called clonotypes with MiXCR, one entry per CDR3 protein. Of about 170,000 distinct CDR3 sequences detected, approximately 6.2% appear once; the ten largest clones hold 2.5% to 3.5%. J lost 5 bases, V lost 0 bases, and 7 bases had no gene match. The germline V gene has CDR1 SGHRS and CDR2 YFSETQ. The CDR3 is 15 amino acids. Sequences were derived from CD4+ T cells sorted from PBMCs, sampled on the day of the first yellow fever vaccination. The sequence was obtained from a man in his late teens or twenties who received the YFV17D yellow fever vaccine. The chain uses TRBV5-1 and TRBJ1-1; 7 bases map to TRBD1. The CDR3 reads CASSLEARGVTEAFF. The CDR3 DNA sequence: TGCGCCAGCAGCTTGGAGGCCAGGGGGGTGACTGAAGCTTTCTTT. The full variable domain, rest sourced from reference TRBV5-1 and TRBJ1-1, is KAGVTQTPRYLIKTRGQQVTLSCSPISGHRSVSWYQQTPGQGLQFLFEYFSETQRNKGNFPGRFSGRQFSNSRSEMNVSTLELGDSALYLCASSLEARGVTEAFFGQGTRLTVV.